A selection of T cell receptor beta chains follows, all from one sample in a study of blood T cell repertoires in COVID-19. Assay: immunoSEQ multiplex PCR; the TCRdb copy retains only in-frame clones and omits some. The repertoire holds 150,000 to 200,000 clones, with around 85% as singletons. Sequences were obtained from peripheral blood. The receptors derive from a human donor with acute or convalescent COVID-19. The donor label of this sample is uncertain. Both conserved end residues are part of each CDR3. A D gene is named only where the DNA matches it firmly. Where a row states a size, it is once, few, many or the class of an expanded clone; other rows omit it.

V: TRBV7-9; J: TRBJ2-7; D: .; size: .; CDR3: CASSLTYYEQYF; DNA: TGTGCCAGCAGCTTAACTTACTACGAGCAGTACTTC
V: TRBV29-1; J: TRBJ1-5; D: .; size: .; CDR3: CSVETSFGQLYSNQPQHF; DNA: TGCAGCGTTGAAACTTCTTTCGGACAGCTATATAGCAATCAGCCCCAGCATTTT
V: TRBV9; J: TRBJ2-7; D: TRBD1; size: .; CDR3: CASSVFSDRVNEQYF; DNA: TGTGCCAGCAGCGTATTCAGCGACAGGGTTAACGAGCAGTACTTC
V: TRBV28; J: TRBJ1-1; D: .; size: .; CDR3: CASSFLTPNTEAFF; DNA: TGTGCCAGCAGTTTCCTTACACCGAACACTGAAGCTTTCTTT
V: TRBV10-1; J: TRBJ2-3; D: TRBD2; size: .; CDR3: CASSELAGGTDTQYF; DNA: TGCGCCAGCAGTGAATTAGCGGGGGGCACAGATACGCAGTATTTT
V: TRBV19; J: TRBJ1-1; D: TRBD1; size: .; CDR3: CASSNDRVPTEAFF; DNA: TGTGCCAGTAGTAACGACAGGGTTCCCACTGAAGCTTTCTTT
V: TRBV6-5; J: TRBJ2-5; D: .; size: .; CDR3: CATSSPQETQYF; DNA: TGTGCCACCAGTTCCCCACAGGAGACCCAGTACTTC
V: TRBV4-3; J: TRBJ2-1; D: .; size: .; CDR3: CASSQESARWEQFF; DNA: TGCGCCAGCAGCCAAGAAAGTGCCCGGTGGGAGCAGTTCTTC
V: TRBV24-1; J: TRBJ2-1; D: TRBD1; size: .; CDR3: CATSDIGQGRDEQFF; DNA: TGTGCCACCAGTGATATCGGACAGGGGAGGGATGAGCAGTTCTTC
V: TRBV3-1/TRBV3-2; J: TRBJ1-1; D: .; size: once; CDR3: CASSRRNRGREAFF; DNA: TGTGCCAGCAGCCGAAGGAACCGGGGTCGTGAAGCTTTCTTT
V: TRBV5-1; J: TRBJ2-2; D: TRBD2; size: .; CDR3: CASSPQARGGLQSGELFF; DNA: TGCGCCAGCAGCCCACAAGCCCGCGGGGGGCTCCAGAGCGGGGAGCTGTTTTTT
V: TRBV19; J: TRBJ2-5; D: .; size: .; CDR3: CASSEQVGTQYF; DNA: TGTGCCAGTAGTGAACAGGTCGGGACCCAGTACTTC
V: TRBV6-6; J: TRBJ2-7; D: .; size: .; CDR3: CASRAPEPQRQYF; DNA: TGTGCCAGCAGGGCCCCGGAGCCTCAGAGGCAGTACTTC
V: TRBV12-2; J: TRBJ2-1; D: .; size: .; CDR3: CASRLFGLAGGSSYNEQFF; DNA: TGTGCAAGTCGCTTATTCGGCCTAGCGGGGGGGAGCTCCTACAATGAGCAGTTCTTC
V: TRBV28; J: TRBJ1-1; D: .; size: .; CDR3: CASSAVWLEAFF; DNA: TGTGCCAGCAGTGCTGTATGGCTTGAAGCTTTCTTT
V: TRBV12-3/TRBV12-4; J: TRBJ1-2; D: .; size: .; CDR3: CASRLTGTYGYTF; DNA: TGTGCCAGCAGGCTTACAGGGACCTATGGCTACACCTTC
V: TRBV27; J: TRBJ1-1; D: TRBD1; size: .; CDR3: CASSSGTVLEAFF; DNA: TGTGCCAGCAGTTCCGGGACAGTCCTGGAAGCTTTCTTT
V: TRBV11-3; J: TRBJ2-3; D: TRBD2; size: .; CDR3: CASSLGLAGGTDTQYF; DNA: TGTGCCAGCAGCTTAGGACTAGCGGGGGGCACAGATACGCAGTATTTT
V: TRBV6-2/TRBV6-3; J: TRBJ1-2; D: .; size: .; CDR3: CASSYLVYGYTF; DNA: TGTGCCAGCAGTTACCTCGTCTATGGCTACACCTTC
V: TRBV7-9; J: TRBJ2-7; D: .; size: .; CDR3: CAAGMADEQYF; DNA: TGTGCCGCGGGTATGGCGGACGAGCAGTACTTC
V: TRBV27; J: TRBJ1-5; D: .; size: .; CDR3: CASIPFSGSGQPQHF; DNA: TGTGCCAGCATCCCCTTCTCAGGGTCGGGTCAGCCCCAGCATTTT
V: TRBV5-1; J: TRBJ2-2; D: TRBD2; size: many; CDR3: CASSLGRLAGARTGELFF; DNA: TGCGCCAGCAGCTTGGGGCGACTAGCGGGGGCCCGTACCGGGGAGCTGTTTTTT
V: TRBV28; J: TRBJ2-6; D: TRBD1; size: once; CDR3: CASSRGSGGFAGANVLTF; DNA: TGTGCCAGCAGCCGCGGGTCAGGGGGCTTCGCCGGGGCCAACGTCCTGACTTTC
V: TRBV6-5; J: TRBJ2-7; D: TRBD1; size: once; CDR3: CASVRDRMSYEQYF; DNA: TGTGCCAGCGTCCGGGACAGGATGTCCTACGAGCAGTACTTC
V: TRBV19; J: TRBJ1-1; D: .; size: .; CDR3: CASSLRDSNTEAFF; DNA: TGTGCCAGTAGTCTCCGGGACTCAAACACTGAAGCTTTCTTT
V: TRBV30; J: TRBJ1-1; D: TRBD1; size: .; CDR3: CAWRGGTGGENTEAFF; DNA: TGTGCCTGGAGGGGTGGGACAGGGGGCGAAAACACTGAAGCTTTCTTT
V: TRBV6-5; J: TRBJ2-5; D: TRBD2; size: .; CDR3: CASSQRGGRGTQYF; DNA: TGTGCCAGCAGCCAACGGGGGGGCCGTGGGACCCAGTACTTC
V: TRBV10-2; J: TRBJ1-5; D: .; size: .; CDR3: CASSTQAAGGNQPQHF; DNA: TGCGCCAGCAGTACCCAAGCCGCGGGGGGCAATCAGCCCCAGCATTTT
V: TRBV11-2; J: TRBJ1-1; D: .; size: .; CDR3: CASSPQKMNTEAFF; DNA: TGTGCCAGCAGCCCACAGAAAATGAACACTGAAGCTTTCTTT
V: TRBV5-1; J: TRBJ2-1; D: TRBD2; size: once; CDR3: CASSFGGGGDNEQFF; DNA: TGCGCCAGCAGCTTCGGTGGCGGGGGGGACAATGAGCAGTTCTTC
V: TRBV19; J: TRBJ1-6; D: .; size: .; CDR3: CASSRTQLMPLHF; DNA: TGTGCCAGTAGTAGGACACAGCTTATGCCCCTCCACTTT
V: TRBV5-1; J: TRBJ2-3; D: TRBD2; size: .; CDR3: CASSLDAGGITDTQYF; DNA: TGCGCCAGCAGCTTGGACGCGGGGGGAATCACAGATACGCAGTATTTT
V: TRBV14; J: TRBJ1-5; D: .; size: .; CDR3: CASSQDRGVSLSNSNQPQHF; DNA: TGTGCCAGCAGCCAAGATCGGGGGGTTTCTCTCTCAAATAGCAATCAGCCCCAGCATTTT
V: TRBV27; J: TRBJ1-6; D: .; size: .; CDR3: CASSLRQGMGPLHF; DNA: TGTGCCAGCAGTTTACGGCAGGGGATGGGGCCCCTCCACTTT
V: TRBV28; J: TRBJ1-1; D: .; size: .; CDR3: CASSFSATGRSEAFF; DNA: TGTGCCAGCAGTTTTTCCGCCACAGGGCGGTCTGAAGCTTTCTTT
V: TRBV5-4; J: TRBJ1-4; D: .; size: .; CDR3: CASSFNRGYEKLFF; DNA: TGTGCCAGCAGCTTTAACCGAGGGTATGAAAAACTGTTTTTT
V: TRBV29-1; J: TRBJ1-2; D: .; size: .; CDR3: CSVLDRNYGYTF; DNA: TGCAGCGTGTTGGACAGAAACTATGGCTACACCTTC
V: TRBV6-5; J: TRBJ1-5; D: .; size: .; CDR3: CATARLGSNQPQHF; DNA: TGTGCCACCGCCAGGCTGGGTAGCAATCAGCCCCAGCATTTT
V: TRBV27; J: TRBJ1-5; D: TRBD1; size: .; CDR3: CASRQTGGRHQPQHF; DNA: TGTGCCAGCAGGCAGACAGGGGGCAGGCATCAGCCCCAGCATTTT
V: TRBV7-9; J: TRBJ1-2; D: .; size: .; CDR3: CASSSLGGIANYGYTF; DNA: TGTGCCAGCAGCTCCCTAGGGGGAATAGCTAACTATGGCTACACCTTC
V: TRBV14; J: TRBJ2-7; D: TRBD2; size: .; CDR3: CASSPGRGLYEQYF; DNA: TGTGCCAGCAGCCCGGGGCGGGGGTTGTACGAGCAGTACTTC
V: TRBV7-9; J: TRBJ1-5; D: TRBD1; size: .; CDR3: CASSLGDRKGQPQHF; DNA: TGTGCCAGCAGCTTGGGGGACAGGAAAGGTCAGCCCCAGCATTTT
V: TRBV12-3/TRBV12-4; J: TRBJ1-2; D: .; size: .; CDR3: CASSFDTYGYTF; DNA: TGTGCCAGCAGTTTTGACACCTATGGCTACACCTTC
V: TRBV15; J: TRBJ2-5; D: .; size: .; CDR3: CATSRAPGETQYF; DNA: TGTGCCACCAGCAGGGCCCCGGGGGAGACCCAGTACTTC
V: TRBV4-1; J: TRBJ1-2; D: .; size: .; CDR3: CASSYQGDAAGYTF; DNA: TGCGCCAGCAGCTATCAGGGTGATGCGGCTGGCTACACCTTC
V: TRBV4-1; J: TRBJ2-2; D: .; size: .; CDR3: CASSPGVGGNTGELFF; DNA: TGCGCCAGCAGCCCGGGAGTAGGGGGCAACACCGGGGAGCTGTTTTTT
V: TRBV28; J: TRBJ1-2; D: TRBD1; size: few; CDR3: CASSSGKGAGGYTF; DNA: TGTGCCAGCAGTTCCGGAAAGGGGGCGGGTGGCTACACCTTC
V: TRBV7-8; J: TRBJ1-3; D: TRBD1; size: .; CDR3: CASSYDRAGNTIYF; DNA: TGTGCCAGCAGTTACGACAGGGCTGGAAACACCATATATTTT